The following is a T cell receptor (beta chain) sequence with its context. Its antigen is unknown. Base-call qualities are not available, and no considerably larger clone is one nucleotide away. This record comes from a study of cytomegalovirus exposure and HLA in healthy donors (dated by TCRdb to about 2017). Turning to the overall study: An earlier analysis of approximately 640 of the donors reported 250 to 350 Gb of sequence data and roughly 110 million unique TCR beta sequences from 150 million to 200 million T cells. An early release that covered several hundred HLA-typed donors contained 250 to 350 gigabases of sequencing data and 80 million or so unique TCR sequences. The genetic ancestry cluster associated with self-reported Caucasian donors included about 84% of the 398 genotyped donors. The study was designed to test whether signatures of past pathogen exposure could be identified by cataloging public T cell receptors. The study used immunosequencing to profile the T cell repertoires of several hundred subjects and linked those repertoires to cytomegalovirus serostatus. Besides the first cohort of some 670 subjects, a separate validation cohort made up of 120 different subjects was used. The study combined high-throughput TCR immunosequencing, statistical association of individual TCRs with disease status, and machine learning to predict cytomegalovirus infection status. To study patterns of TCR occurrence, a later analysis re-analyzed previously published TCR beta repertoires from 500 to 850 donors and added high-resolution HLA genotyping. In the later analysis, no new phenotypic data were used to find candidate immune exposures; instead, reliance was placed on TCR beta sequences and their occurrence across donors. To decide whether each TCR beta V gene segment behaved as functional or pseudogenic, an earlier analysis of some 600 of the donors relied on high-throughput TCR beta sequencing. Donor age, sex, ethnicity and CMV serostatus were collected together with the repertoire data. A later genetic analysis used genome-wide SNP genotypes for about 60% of the roughly 700 donors, treating that subset as a discovery cohort. All discovery cohort repertoires had been generated on a single sequencing platform. HLA typing included class I and class II loci at four-digit resolution. Typing coverage differed by locus: A, B, C, DRB1 and DQB1 were typed in roughly 620-640 donors, DQA1 in 522, DPA1 in 606, and DPB1 in 400 to 490. Because of strong linkage in the cohort, a few DR-DQ haplotypes were treated as single units for association and clustering. Across about 380 genotyped donors of the cohort, an average of about 240,000 unique TCR beta nucleotide sequences per donor were sequenced, and roughly a sixth of those sequences were non-productive.

Study-wide conclusions, independent of this receptor: In an earlier analysis of fewer than 750 of the donors, most TCR beta V segments were observed in productive rearrangements about 90% or about 30% of the time, broadly matching IMGT annotations. In a later analysis, the rate of TCR association differed among HLA loci, with DRB1 alleles having the most associated TCRs and HLA-C alleles having the fewest. In both the original and validation cohorts, the classifier was reported to diagnose cytomegalovirus status with high specificity and sensitivity. A total of around 150 TCR beta chains were listed by the study as associated with cytomegalovirus. Immune exposure information for the cohort was limited to CMV serostatus. Specific HLA alleles were associated with more than 15,000 TCR beta sequences at a false discovery rate of 0.05 in a later analysis. Assigning TCR associations to individual alleles was difficult when HLA alleles, especially DR and DQ, strongly co-occurred. In a later genetic analysis, fewer N-insertions in productive TCRs were reported among donors in an Asian-associated ancestry cluster than the approximately 670-donor mean. Most TCR sequences were observed very rarely across donors, whereas some public TCRs were present in many individuals. In a later genetic analysis, a missense DCLRE1C variant was associated with V-gene and J-gene trimming of TCR beta chains, and the association was replicated in an independent cohort. The earlier analysis of approximately 560 of the donors excluded 15 to 20 rarely observed V segments, including chromosome 9 orphons, because counts were too low. Because HLA typing was missing for some donors at each locus, association tests included only the typed subset. The 87-base-pair reads could not distinguish some IMGT-functional V segments, including TRBV6-2 and TRBV6-3, so those segments were excluded. It was suggested by the authors that the approach could potentially be generalized to other disease states and immunological phenotypes. Several of the top co-occurrence clusters appeared to be linked to parvovirus B19, influenza, CMV and Epstein-Barr virus, according to a later analysis. A cluster of highly shared sequence variants was judged likely to represent a technical artifact of the sequencing pipeline. A further reported finding was that TCR beta sequences accurately predicted the HLA-A and HLA-B alleles for most subjects in the first cohort. A later analysis found that HLA-associated TCR beta chains were more clonally expanded and had lower generation probabilities than equally common non-associated chains. Only TCR beta chains were sequenced in this cohort, and the absence of alpha or paired-chain data limited detectable features. In vitro tests confirmed that three of the cytomegalovirus-associated TCR beta chains recognize cytomegalovirus antigens. Correlated functional status among segregating V segments might be attributable to linkage disequilibrium, but an unknown experimental factor could not be ruled out. Presence/absence analyses assumed roughly uniform sequencing depth across donors, an assumption that may not hold. A later analysis found that most CMV-associated TCR beta chains appeared HLA-restricted, with HLA associations seemingly driven largely by CMV exposure.

The CDR3 covers 17 residues, taking in both the cysteine and the phenylalanine. Just the 51-base CDR3 DNA is kept, in frame starting at base 1. Taken from the germline V gene, the CDR1 and CDR2 loops are SGHVT and SQSDAQ. The junction carries 19 bases between V and J, which are trimmed by 6 bases and 4 bases respectively. The library came from the immunoSEQ multiplex PCR assay. A mixture of 60 forward primers for TCR Vbeta segments and 13 reverse primers for TCR Jbeta segments was used in the multiplex PCR. Amplification of the CDR3 region of rearranged TCR beta genes was performed with a multiplex PCR assay on genomic DNA. Amplified TCR beta libraries were sequenced as 87-base-pair reads on the Illumina HiSeq System. The source study handled its data this way. A later analysis tallied 75 million to 85 million unique TCR beta chains across the 666 repertoires, and some 12 million of those chains were shared by two or more donors. A nearest-neighbor algorithm error-corrected the raw reads and collapsed the reads into unique sequences, merging closely related sequences to remove PCR and sequencing errors. Alignment of CDR3 sequences to IMGT reference sequences was used to assign V, D and J gene segments. For a sequence to be retained, at least a six-nucleotide match to both a V gene segment and a J gene segment was required. A rearrangement was called productive if the CDR3 had no stop codons and remained in frame with V and J, and every other rearrangement was called non-productive. CDR3 was defined by IMGT convention, running from the second conserved V-encoded cysteine to the conserved J-encoded phenylalanine. In an earlier analysis of more than 550 of the donors, sequences lacking an unambiguous match to a single V gene segment were excluded. An earlier analysis of a few hundred of the donors called V segments functional above 56.7% productive rearrangements and segregating when the between-donor standard deviation exceeded 5%. A statistical classification framework was built for diagnosing cytomegalovirus status from the catalog of TCR beta chain sequences. In a later analysis, V and J genes were assigned by comparing TCR nucleotide sequences against IMGT/GENE-DB human TR gene sequences. The TCRdist pipeline was used in a later analysis to assign CDR3 sequences and most-parsimonious VDJ recombination scenarios. In a later analysis, every TCR beta chain was defined by the combination of its CDR3 amino acid sequence and its V-gene family, and reads without a unique V-gene family were dropped. To address suspected cross-contamination and a sequencing artifact, a later analysis removed several hundred highly shared, low-generation-probability nucleotide sequences. In a later analysis, a clonal expansion index was calculated for each public chain from normalized within-repertoire ranks of inferred template counts. Generation probabilities in a later analysis came from a VDJ recombination model fitted to out-of-frame rearrangements, and those results were checked against IGoR. In a later analysis, TCR-TCR, TCR-HLA and TCR-CMV co-occurrence was scored with hypergeometric tests, and a repertoire-size bias correction was applied to TCR pairs. A later analysis estimated false discovery rates by permuting HLA or CMV assignments 20 times. In a later analysis, co-occurring TCRs were grouped using DBSCAN, and TCRdist sequence similarity was added for clustering within HLA-allele-positive subsets. Repertoires with fewer than 30,000 or more than 120,000 public chains, plus five repertoires with anomalous nucleotide sharing, were excluded from co-occurrence clustering. TCRdb holds this immuneACCESS table with in-frame rearrangements only. Some clones are missing; in checked studies, unresolved V genes explain under half, and the rest has no known cause. The V and J calls and clone size come from that table; D and trimming were worked out from the DNA. For this sample there are over 150,000 clones; roughly four fifths appear just once. The ten top clones hold 2.5% to 3.5% of the sample.

The cohort consisted of 670 or so healthy bone marrow donors. At the time of sampling, all cohort members were nominally healthy, though unrecorded immune exposures were likely present. The donor was CMV seropositive and belonged to the group of more than 250 seropositive cohort members. Each donor provided a peripheral blood sample, and peripheral blood mononuclear cells were used for TCR beta sequencing. The Qiagen DNeasy Blood Extraction Kit was used to extract genomic DNA from the blood cell samples. The sequence is built from TRBV7-4 and TRBJ1-6, with TRBD1 as a weak D call on 5 bases. The receptor was derived from a woman aged 30 to 39 in good health and CMV-seropositive. The sequenced material came from PBMCs. For the CDR3, the sequence is CASRLVPHDRYNSPLHF. The sequenced DNA is TGTGCCAGCAGACTCGTACCTCACGACAGATATAATTCACCCCTCCACTTT.